This record concerns one TCR beta chain sequence. The source of the sample is a study of blood T cell repertoires in COVID-19. In the study overall: T cells, B-cell-depleted T cells, or PBMCs supplied cDNA or gDNA.

Under the authors' procedure: Amplification from reference gene primers served as the basis for estimated nucleated cell counts. TCRdb keeps only in-frame clones here, not all; method: immunoSEQ multiplex PCR. That table is the source of V, J and clone size, and D and trimming were worked out from the DNA. The sample yields roughly 180,000 clones, 80% seen once. CDR3 length: 13 residues. Looked up from germline, CDR1 is MDHEN and CDR2 is SYDVKM. Trimming cost V 5 bases and J 5 bases; bases outside gene matches: 4. Participants, about 18 to 90 years old, spanned fewer than 30 US areas. A PCR-confirmed or clinician-diagnosed COVID-19 case had contacted exposed participants within 2 weeks of entry.

The sequence was obtained from a man aged 60 to 75 who had been exposed to COVID-19. This chain links TRBV28 with TRBJ2-5; TRBD2 aligns across 8 bases. The source material was PBMCs or T cells enriched from blood (not recorded which). The CDR3 loop reads CASSSGREETQYF. The CDR3 coding sequence is TGTGCCAGCAGTAGCGGGAGAGAGGAGACCCAGTACTTC.